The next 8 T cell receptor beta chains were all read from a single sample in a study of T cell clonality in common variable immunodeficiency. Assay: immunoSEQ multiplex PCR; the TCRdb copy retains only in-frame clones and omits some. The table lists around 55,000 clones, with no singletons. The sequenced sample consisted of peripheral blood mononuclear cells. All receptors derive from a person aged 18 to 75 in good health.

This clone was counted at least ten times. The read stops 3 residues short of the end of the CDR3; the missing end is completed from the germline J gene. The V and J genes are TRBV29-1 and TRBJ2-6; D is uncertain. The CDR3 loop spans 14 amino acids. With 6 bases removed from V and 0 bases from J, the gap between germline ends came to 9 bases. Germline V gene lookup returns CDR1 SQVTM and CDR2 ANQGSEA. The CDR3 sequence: CSVGFSSGANVLTF. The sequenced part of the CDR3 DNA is TGCAGCGTGGGCTTCTCCTCTGGGGCCAACGTC. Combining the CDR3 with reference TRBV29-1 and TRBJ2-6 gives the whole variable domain SAVISQKPSRDICQRGTSLTIQCQVDSQVTMMFWYRQQPGQSLTLIATANQGSEATYESGFVIDKFPISRPNLTFSTLTVSNMSPEDSSIYLCSVGFSSGANVLTFGAGSRLTVL.

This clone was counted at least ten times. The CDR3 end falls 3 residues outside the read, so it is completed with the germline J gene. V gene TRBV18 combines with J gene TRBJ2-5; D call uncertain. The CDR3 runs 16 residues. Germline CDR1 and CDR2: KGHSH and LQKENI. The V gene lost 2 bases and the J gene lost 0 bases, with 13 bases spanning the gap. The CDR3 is CASSPLKAAYQETQYF. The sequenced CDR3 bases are TGTGCCAGCTCACCATTAAAGGCAGCGTACCAAGAGACC.

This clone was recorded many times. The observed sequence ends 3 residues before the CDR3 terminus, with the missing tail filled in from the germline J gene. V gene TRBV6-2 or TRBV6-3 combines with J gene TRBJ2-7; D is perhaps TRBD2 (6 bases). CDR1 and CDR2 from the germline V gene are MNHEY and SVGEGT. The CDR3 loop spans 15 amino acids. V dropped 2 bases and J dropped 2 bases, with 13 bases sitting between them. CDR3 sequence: CASSYGTSSTYEQYF. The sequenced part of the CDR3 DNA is TGTGCCAGCAGTTACGGTACTAGCTCCACCTACGAG.

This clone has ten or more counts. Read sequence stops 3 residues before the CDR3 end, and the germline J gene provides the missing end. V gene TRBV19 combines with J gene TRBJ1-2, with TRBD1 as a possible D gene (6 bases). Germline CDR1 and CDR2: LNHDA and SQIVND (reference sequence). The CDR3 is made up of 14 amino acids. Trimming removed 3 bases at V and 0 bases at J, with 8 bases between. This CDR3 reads CASSIRGTNYGYTF. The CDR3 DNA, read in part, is TGTGCCAGTAGTATCAGGGGTACTAACTATGGC.

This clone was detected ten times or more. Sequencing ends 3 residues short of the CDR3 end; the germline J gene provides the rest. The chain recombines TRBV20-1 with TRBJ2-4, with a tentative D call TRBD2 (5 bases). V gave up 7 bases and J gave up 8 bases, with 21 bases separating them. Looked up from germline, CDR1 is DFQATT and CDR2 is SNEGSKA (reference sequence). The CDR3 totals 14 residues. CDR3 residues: CSVSSRSSGDIQYF. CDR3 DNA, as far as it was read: TGCAGTGTCAGTTCTAGGTCAAGCGGTGACATT.

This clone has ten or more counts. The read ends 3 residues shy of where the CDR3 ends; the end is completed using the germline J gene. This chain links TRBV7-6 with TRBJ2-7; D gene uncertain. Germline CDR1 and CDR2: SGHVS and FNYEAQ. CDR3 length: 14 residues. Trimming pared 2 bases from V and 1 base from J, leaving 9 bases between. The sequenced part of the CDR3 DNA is TGTGCCAGCAGCTTAAATAAGGGTTCCTACGAG. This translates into CASSLNKGSYE. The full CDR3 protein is CASSLNKGSYEQYF.

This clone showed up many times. CDR3 residues: CATSRAGTRTYEQYF. The part of the CDR3 DNA that was read is TGTGCCACCAGCAGAGCCGGGACAAGGACCTACGAG. This sequence joins TRBV15 and TRBJ2-7; tentative D call: TRBD1 (6 bases). The sequenced fragment ends 3 residues before the CDR3 boundary, so the rest is inferred from the germline J gene. Trimming stripped 1 base from V and 2 bases from J, with 12 bases between. From germline, CDR1 is LNHNV and CDR2 YYDKDF (reference sequence). The CDR3 has 15 residues.

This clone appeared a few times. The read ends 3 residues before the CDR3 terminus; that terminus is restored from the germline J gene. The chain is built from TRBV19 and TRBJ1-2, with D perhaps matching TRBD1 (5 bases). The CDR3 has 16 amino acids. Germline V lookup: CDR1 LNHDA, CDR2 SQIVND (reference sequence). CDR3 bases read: TGTGCCAGTAGTATATTCCTCAGGGCCCCACAAAACATC. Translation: CASSIFLRAPQNI. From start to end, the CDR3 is CASSIFLRAPQNIYTF.